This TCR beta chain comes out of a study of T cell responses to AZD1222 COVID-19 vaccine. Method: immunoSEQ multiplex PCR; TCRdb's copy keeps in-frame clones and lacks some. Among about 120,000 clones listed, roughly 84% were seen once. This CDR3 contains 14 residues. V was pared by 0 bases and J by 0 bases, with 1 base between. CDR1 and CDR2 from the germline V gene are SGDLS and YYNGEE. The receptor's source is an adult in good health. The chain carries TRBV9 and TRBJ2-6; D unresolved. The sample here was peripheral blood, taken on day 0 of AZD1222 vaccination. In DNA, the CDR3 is TGTGCCAGCAGCGTAGACTCTGGGGCCAACGTCCTGACTTTC. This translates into CASSVDSGANVLTF.